This T cell receptor (beta chain) was profiled in a study of blood T cell repertoires in COVID-19. Turning to the study itself: The study drew acute and convalescent COVID-19 samples from the United States, Italy and Spain. Sources were T cells, B-cell-depleted T cells, or PBMCs; the material itself was cDNA or gDNA.

Authors' methods: How many nucleated cells were present was estimated from reference gene primer amplification. Produced via immunoSEQ multiplex PCR; TCRdb's table is partial and in-frame only. That table gives V, J and clone size, and the DNA gave D and trimming. Counted here are approximately 260,000 clones, 90% occurring once; the ten biggest clones make up approximately 4%. CDR1 and CDR2 (germline): MGHDK, SYGVNS. V gave up 5 bases and J gave up 3 bases; unmatched junction bases: 4. The length of the CDR3 is 14 residues. This receptor was obtained from a woman aged 40 to 55 with acute or convalescent COVID-19. The material sequenced was peripheral blood. This chain connects TRBV25-1 to TRBJ1-1, with 9 positions matching TRBD1. CDR3 residues: CASSPDRGYTEAFF. In DNA, the CDR3 is TGTGCCAGCAGTCCAGACAGGGGGTACACTGAAGCTTTCTTT.